This T cell receptor (beta chain) is drawn from a study of OX40 agonist ivuxolimab in advanced cancers. The CDR3 covers 15 residues. Germline values: CDR1 KGHSH, CDR2 LQKENI. Trimming took 1 base from V and 1 from J; bases not matched to a gene: 3. The timepoints at which blood was sampled were baseline, cycle 4 day 1, and cycle 7 day 1. Data came from immunoSEQ multiplex PCR; TCRdb stores just in-frame clones and leaves some out. Of around 15,000 clones listed, 75% to 90% are singletons. Remarks on this clone: Its antigen is as yet unknown.

Study-level points and caveats: Researchers did not establish what antigens the expanded peripheral T cells target.

The chain joins TRBV18 to TRBJ1-1; 7 bases map to TRBD1. Here the sequenced sample was CD4+ or CD8+ T cells sorted from blood, taken in a trial of the OX40 agonist ivuxolimab. The receptor comes from an adult with an advanced solid tumor such as melanoma, head and neck, liver or kidney cancer. CDR3 in DNA: TGTGCCAGCTCACCACAGGGGGCCTGGAACACTGAAGCTTTCTTT. It codes for CASSPQGAWNTEAFF.